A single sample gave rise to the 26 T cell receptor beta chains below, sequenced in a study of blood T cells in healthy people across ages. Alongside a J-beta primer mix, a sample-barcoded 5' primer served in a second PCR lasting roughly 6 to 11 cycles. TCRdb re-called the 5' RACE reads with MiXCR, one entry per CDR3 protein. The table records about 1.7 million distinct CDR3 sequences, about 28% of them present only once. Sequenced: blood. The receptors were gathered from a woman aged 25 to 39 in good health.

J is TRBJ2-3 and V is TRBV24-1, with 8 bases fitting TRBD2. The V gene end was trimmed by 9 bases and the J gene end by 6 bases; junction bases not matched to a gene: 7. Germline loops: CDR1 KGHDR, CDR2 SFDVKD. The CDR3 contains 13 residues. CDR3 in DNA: TGTGCCACCGGGAGCGGGAGCAGGGATACGCAGTATTTT. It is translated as CATGSGSRDTQYF.

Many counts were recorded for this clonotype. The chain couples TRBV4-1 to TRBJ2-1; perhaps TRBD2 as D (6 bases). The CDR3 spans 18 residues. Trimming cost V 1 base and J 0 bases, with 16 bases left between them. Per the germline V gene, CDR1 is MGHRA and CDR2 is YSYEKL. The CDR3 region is CASSQAGLVGSSYNEQFF. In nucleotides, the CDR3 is TGCGCCAGCAGCCAAGCGGGGCTAGTCGGGAGCTCCTACAATGAGCAGTTCTTC.

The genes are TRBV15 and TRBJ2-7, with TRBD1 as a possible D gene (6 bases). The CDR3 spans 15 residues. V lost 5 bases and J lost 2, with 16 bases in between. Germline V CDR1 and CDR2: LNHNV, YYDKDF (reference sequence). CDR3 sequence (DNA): TGTGCCACCAGCGTCACAGGGTTACTTACCTACGAGCAGTACTTC. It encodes CATSVTGLLTYEQYF.

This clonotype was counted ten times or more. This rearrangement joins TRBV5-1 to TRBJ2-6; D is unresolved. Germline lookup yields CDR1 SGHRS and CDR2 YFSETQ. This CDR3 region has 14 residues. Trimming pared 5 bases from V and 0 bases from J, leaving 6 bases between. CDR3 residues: CASSVYSGANVLTF. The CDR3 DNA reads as TGCGCCAGCAGTGTCTACTCTGGGGCCAACGTCCTGACTTTC.

The CDR3 sequence: CASSSRAALGKNTEAFF. CDR3 DNA sequence: TGCGCCAGCAGCTCTCGGGCCGCCCTGGGGAAGAACACTGAAGCTTTCTTT. The chain joins TRBV5-1 to TRBJ1-1; D not resolved. From germline, CDR1 is SGHRS and CDR2 YFSETQ. The CDR3 runs 17 residues. The V and J ends lost 3 bases and 1 base respectively, with 19 bases between them.

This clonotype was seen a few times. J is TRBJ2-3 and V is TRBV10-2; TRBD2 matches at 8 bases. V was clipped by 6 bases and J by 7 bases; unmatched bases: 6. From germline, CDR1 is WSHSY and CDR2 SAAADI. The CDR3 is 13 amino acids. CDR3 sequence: CASSVGGGYTQYF. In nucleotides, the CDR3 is TGCGCCAGCAGCGTCGGGGGGGGGTATACGCAGTATTTT.

CDR3 bases: TGCGCCAGCAGCCAAGATCCTCCGGGGATCACAGATACGCAGTATTTT. As protein: CASSQDPPGITDTQYF. The chain recombines TRBV4-1 with TRBJ2-3, with D possibly being TRBD2 (5 bases). Trimming shortened V by 0 bases and J by 2 bases, and 12 bases separated the two germline ends. CDR1 is MGHRA and CDR2 is YSYEKL in the germline V gene. The CDR3 spans 16 residues.

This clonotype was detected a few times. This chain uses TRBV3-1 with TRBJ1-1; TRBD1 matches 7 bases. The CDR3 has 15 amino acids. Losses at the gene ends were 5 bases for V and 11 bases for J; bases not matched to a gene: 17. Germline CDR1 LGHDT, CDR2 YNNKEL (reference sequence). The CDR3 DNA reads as TGTGCCAGCAGCTCGAACAGGGGCTGGGACTTGGCGGCTTTCTTT. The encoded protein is CASSSNRGWDLAAFF.

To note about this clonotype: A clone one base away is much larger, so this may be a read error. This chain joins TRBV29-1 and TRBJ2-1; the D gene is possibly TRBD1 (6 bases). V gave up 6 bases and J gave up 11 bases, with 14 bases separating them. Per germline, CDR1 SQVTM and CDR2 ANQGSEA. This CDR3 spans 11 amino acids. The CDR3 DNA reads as TGCAGCGTAAACAGGGTCTCTAAGCAGTTCTTC. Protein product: CSVNRVSKQFF.

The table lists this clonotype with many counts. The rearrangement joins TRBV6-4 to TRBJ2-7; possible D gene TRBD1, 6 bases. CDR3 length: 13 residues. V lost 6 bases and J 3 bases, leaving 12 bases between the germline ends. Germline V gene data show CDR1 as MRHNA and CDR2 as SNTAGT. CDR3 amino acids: CASRLDRNYEQYF. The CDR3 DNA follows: TGTGCCAGCAGACTAGACAGGAACTACGAGCAGTACTTC.

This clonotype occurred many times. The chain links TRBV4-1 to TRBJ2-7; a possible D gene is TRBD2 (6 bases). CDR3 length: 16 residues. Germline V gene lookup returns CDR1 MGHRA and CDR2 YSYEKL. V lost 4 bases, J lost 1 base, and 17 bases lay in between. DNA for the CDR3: TGCGCCAGCAGCCCGGGACTTAGAACGGGGTCCTACGAGCAGTACTTC. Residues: CASSPGLRTGSYEQYF.

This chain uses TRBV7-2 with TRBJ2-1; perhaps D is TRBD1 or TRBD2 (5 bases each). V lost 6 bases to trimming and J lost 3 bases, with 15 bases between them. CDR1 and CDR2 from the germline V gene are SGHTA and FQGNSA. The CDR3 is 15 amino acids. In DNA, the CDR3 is TGTGCCAGCAGGGAGGCCGGGACGGACTACAATGAGCAGTTCTTC. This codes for CASREAGTDYNEQFF.

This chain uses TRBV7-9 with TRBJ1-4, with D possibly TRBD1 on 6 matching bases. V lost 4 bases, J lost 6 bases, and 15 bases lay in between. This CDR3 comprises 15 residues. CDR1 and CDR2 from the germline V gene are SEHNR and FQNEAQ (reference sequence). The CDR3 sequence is CASSSRQGRDEKLFF. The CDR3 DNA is TGTGCCAGCAGCTCCCGCCAGGGGCGAGATGAAAAACTGTTTTTT.

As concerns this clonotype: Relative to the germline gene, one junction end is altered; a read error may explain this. The CDR3: CSARGSGHTF. The CDR3 DNA sequence: TGCAGTGCTAGGGGGAGTGGCCACACCTTC. This chain joins TRBV20-1 and TRBJ1-2; D gene unclear. Per germline, CDR1 DFQATT and CDR2 SNEGSKA (reference sequence). This CDR3 region has 10 residues.

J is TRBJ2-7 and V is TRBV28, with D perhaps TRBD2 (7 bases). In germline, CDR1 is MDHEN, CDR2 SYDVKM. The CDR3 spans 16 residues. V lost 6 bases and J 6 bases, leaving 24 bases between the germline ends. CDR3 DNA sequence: TGTGCCAGCAGCCTGTCTCGGGGAGGGGGGGTTAGCGAGCAGTACTTC. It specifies CASSLSRGGGVSEQYF.

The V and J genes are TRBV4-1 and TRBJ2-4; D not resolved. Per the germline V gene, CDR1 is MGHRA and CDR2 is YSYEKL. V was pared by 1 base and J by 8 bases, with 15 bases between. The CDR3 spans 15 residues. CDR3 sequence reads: CASSQGKLGGDIQYF. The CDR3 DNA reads TGCGCCAGCAGCCAAGGGAAGTTAGGCGGAGACATTCAGTACTTC.

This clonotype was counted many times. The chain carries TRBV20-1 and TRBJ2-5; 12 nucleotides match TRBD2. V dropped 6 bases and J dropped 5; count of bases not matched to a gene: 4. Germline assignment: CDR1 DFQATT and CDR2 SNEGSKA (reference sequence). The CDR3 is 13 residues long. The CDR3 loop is CSARTSGRETQYF. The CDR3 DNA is TGCAGTGCAAGAACTAGCGGGAGGGAGACCCAGTACTTC.

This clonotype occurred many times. The CDR3 reads CASSSRESSSYEQYF. For the CDR3, the DNA is TGTGCCAGCAGTTCCAGGGAATCTAGCTCCTACGAGCAGTACTTC. The V call is TRBV12-3 or TRBV12-4, the J call TRBJ2-7; D possibly corresponds to TRBD1 (5 bases). The V end was cut by 4 bases, the J end by 0 bases, with 13 bases between. The CDR3 runs to 15 residues.

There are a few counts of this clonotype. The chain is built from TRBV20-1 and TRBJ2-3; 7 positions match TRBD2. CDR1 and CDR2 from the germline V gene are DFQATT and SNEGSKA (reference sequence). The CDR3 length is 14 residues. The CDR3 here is CSPRGTSGTDTQYF. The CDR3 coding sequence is TGCTCCCCGAGGGGAACTAGCGGCACAGATACGCAGTATTTT.

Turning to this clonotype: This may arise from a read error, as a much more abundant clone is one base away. The CDR3 region is CASSGGQGMAHEQYF. In DNA form, the CDR3 reads TGTGCCAGCAGTGGGGGACAGGGCATGGCCCACGAGCAGTACTTC. The rearrangement joins TRBV28 to TRBJ2-7; 9 nucleotides align to TRBD1. Germline CDR1 and CDR2: MDHEN and SYDVKM. This CDR3 has 15 amino acids. V was clipped by 5 bases and J by 5 bases; unmatched bases: 10.

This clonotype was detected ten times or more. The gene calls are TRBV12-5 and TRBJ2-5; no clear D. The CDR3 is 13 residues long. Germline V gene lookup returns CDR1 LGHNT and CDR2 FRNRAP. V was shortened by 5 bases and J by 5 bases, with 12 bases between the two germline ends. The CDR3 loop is CASGTPGRETQYF. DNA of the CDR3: TGTGCTAGTGGTACCCCAGGCAGGGAGACCCAGTACTTC.

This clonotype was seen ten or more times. The CDR3 nucleotides read TGTGCCAGCACGTTCGTGGCGGGAGGAACCTACAATGAGCAGTTCTTC. Translating it yields CASTFVAGGTYNEQFF. This rearrangement joins TRBV7-6 to TRBJ2-1, with 8 bases fitting TRBD2. CDR3 size: 16 residues. V shed 7 bases and J 2 bases; nucleotides not matched to a gene: 10. Germline V gene sequence: CDR1 SGHVS, CDR2 FNYEAQ. The full variable domain, its missing parts supplied by reference TRBV7-6 and TRBJ2-1, is GAGVSQSPRYKVTKRGQDVALRCDPISGHVSLYWYRQALGQGPEFLTYFNYEAQQDKSGLPNDRFSAERPEGSISTLTIQRTEQRDSAMYRCASTFVAGGTYNEQFFGPGTRLTVL.

The CDR3 bases are TGCGCCAGCAGCTTCGCCAATGACAGCTCTAACTATGGCTACACCTTC. Translation: CASSFANDSSNYGYTF. The rearrangement joins TRBV5-1 to TRBJ1-2; tentative D call: TRBD1 (5 bases). V was shortened by 2 bases and J by 0 bases, with 14 bases between the two germline ends. CDR1 SGHRS and CDR2 YFSETQ come from the germline V gene. CDR3 size: 16 residues. Full variable domain (rest looked up from reference TRBV5-1 and TRBJ1-2): KAGVTQTPRYLIKTRGQQVTLSCSPISGHRSVSWYQQTPGQGLQFLFEYFSETQRNKGNFPGRFSGRQFSNSRSEMNVSTLELGDSALYLCASSFANDSSNYGYTFGSGTRLTVV.

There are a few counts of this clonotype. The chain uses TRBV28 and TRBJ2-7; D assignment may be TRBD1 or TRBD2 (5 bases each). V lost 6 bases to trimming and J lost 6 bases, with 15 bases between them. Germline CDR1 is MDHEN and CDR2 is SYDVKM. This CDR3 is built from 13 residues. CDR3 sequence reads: CASSGRGPGEQYF. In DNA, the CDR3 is TGTGCCAGCAGCGGACGGGGACCGGGCGAGCAGTACTTC.

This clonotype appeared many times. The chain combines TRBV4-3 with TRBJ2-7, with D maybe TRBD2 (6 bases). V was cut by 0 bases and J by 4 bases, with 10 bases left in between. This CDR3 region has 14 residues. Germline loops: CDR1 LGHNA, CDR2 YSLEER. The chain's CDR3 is CASSQERLGYEQYF. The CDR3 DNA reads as TGCGCCAGCAGCCAAGAGCGACTAGGGTACGAGCAGTACTTC.

CDR3 in amino acids: CASGTGGEKLFF. DNA of the CDR3: TGTGCTAGCGGGACGGGAGGAGAAAAACTGTTTTTT. The rearrangement joins TRBV7-8 to TRBJ1-4, with D possibly matching TRBD1 (5 bases). The V gene's germline CDR1 is SGHVS and CDR2 FQNEAQ. The CDR3 loop spans 12 amino acids.